These T cell receptor beta chains were read from a single sample in a study of cytomegalovirus exposure and HLA in healthy donors. Produced via immunoSEQ multiplex PCR; TCRdb's table is partial and in-frame only. This table has some 200,000 clones, roughly 73% appearing once. Sequenced input: PBMCs. The receptors were gathered from a female donor in good health and CMV-seronegative. The CDR3 runs from the conserved cysteine through the conserved F or W. Each record gives: J gene, D gene, clone size, V gene, CDR3 protein, CDR3 DNA. A D gene is named only where the DNA matches it firmly. Not all rows give a size; the values are once, few, many and, for expanded clones, a class.

>TRBJ1-2|NA|once|TRBV25-1
CASSAGQYYGYTF
TGTGCCAGCAGTGCTGGACAGTACTATGGCTACACCTTC
>TRBJ2-2|NA|NA|TRBV2
CASSEQGLITGELFF
TGTGCCAGCAGTGAACAGGGGCTCATCACCGGGGAGCTGTTTTTT
>TRBJ2-7|NA|NA|TRBV9
CASSAGTFPNSYEQYF
TGTGCCAGCAGCGCCGGGACTTTCCCCAACTCCTACGAGCAGTACTTC
>TRBJ2-7|TRBD1|NA|TRBV20-1
CSVAGGYEQYF
TGCAGTGTGGCAGGGGGCTACGAGCAGTACTTC
>TRBJ2-5|NA|NA|TRBV4-1
CASSQQQEGETQYF
TGCGCCAGCAGCCAACAACAGGAGGGAGAGACCCAGTACTTC
>TRBJ2-1|TRBD2|few|TRBV6-1
CASSEQSSGRSEQFF
TGTGCCAGCAGTGAACAGTCTAGCGGGAGAAGTGAGCAGTTCTTC
>TRBJ2-5|TRBD2|NA|TRBV28
CASSRRTSSHVETQYF
TGTGCCAGCAGTCGCAGGACTAGCTCTCACGTAGAGACCCAGTACTTC
>TRBJ2-2|TRBD1|NA|TRBV19
CASSLGQGADTGELFF
TGTGCCAGTAGCCTGGGACAGGGGGCGGACACCGGGGAGCTGTTTTTT
>TRBJ1-4|NA|NA|TRBV23-1
CASSPAENEKLFF
TGCGCCAGCAGCCCGGCGGAAAATGAAAAACTGTTTTTT
>TRBJ2-7|TRBD2|once|TRBV19
CASSIKERGTSYEQYF
TGTGCCAGTAGTATAAAGGAGCGGGGGACCTCCTACGAGCAGTACTTC
>TRBJ1-4|NA|NA|TRBV18
CASSPEQGRRTNEKLFF
TGTGCCAGCTCACCAGAACAGGGACGGCGGACTAATGAAAAACTGTTTTTT
>TRBJ2-7|TRBD2|NA|TRBV7-8
CASSPVSGSITYEQYF
TGTGCCAGCAGCCCTGTGAGCGGGAGCATAACCTACGAGCAGTACTTC
>TRBJ2-1|NA|NA|TRBV7-7
CASSFSHLAPSSYNEQFF
TGTGCCAGCAGCTTCTCCCACCTAGCGCCCAGCTCCTACAATGAGCAGTTCTTC
>TRBJ1-5|TRBD1|NA|TRBV5-6
CASSLGTGGWSNQPQHF
TGTGCCAGCAGCCTTGGGACAGGGGGATGGAGCAATCAGCCCCAGCATTTT
>TRBJ1-5|NA|NA|TRBV7-3
CASSLSGNQPQHF
TGTGCCAGCAGCTTAAGCGGGAATCAGCCCCAGCATTTT
>TRBJ2-3|TRBD2|NA|TRBV19
CASSTPGLAGEADTQYF
TGTGCCAGTAGTACCCCGGGACTAGCGGGCGAGGCAGATACGCAGTATTTT
>TRBJ1-1|TRBD1|NA|TRBV28
CASSLLSTGGNEAFF
TGTGCCAGCAGTTTATTGTCGACAGGGGGTAATGAAGCTTTCTTT
>TRBJ2-1|NA|few|TRBV28
CASSLPGPPYNEQFF
TGTGCCAGCAGTTTGCCCGGTCCGCCCTACAATGAGCAGTTCTTC
>TRBJ1-6|NA|NA|TRBV9
CASTVGSGSPLHF
TGTGCCAGCACCGTTGGGTCAGGATCACCCCTCCACTTT
>TRBJ2-3|TRBD2|NA|TRBV9
CASSVGSMGLALTDTQYF
TGTGCCAGCAGCGTAGGTTCGATGGGACTAGCGCTCACAGATACGCAGTATTTT
>TRBJ2-3|TRBD2|few|TRBV6-4
CASSDSTSGGADTQYF
TGTGCCAGCAGTGACTCGACTAGCGGGGGGGCAGATACGCAGTATTTT
>TRBJ2-7|NA|NA|TRBV5-1
CASSSLSYEQYF
TGCGCCAGCAGCTCCCTCTCCTACGAGCAGTACTTC
>TRBJ1-2|NA|NA|TRBV30
CAWTVNYGYTF
TGTGCCTGGACAGTTAACTATGGCTACACCTTC
>TRBJ2-7|TRBD2|NA|TRBV23-1
CASSSLLAGGEQYF
TGCGCCAGCAGTTCTCTACTAGCGGGGGGAGAGCAGTACTTC
>TRBJ2-2|TRBD2|NA|TRBV7-2
CASSSGLAGGPFDTGELFF
TGTGCCAGCAGCTCAGGACTAGCGGGGGGGCCCTTTGACACCGGGGAGCTGTTTTTT
>TRBJ2-5|TRBD2|NA|TRBV5-1
CASSSRSGGQETQYF
TGCGCCAGCAGCTCCCGTTCGGGAGGCCAAGAGACCCAGTACTTC
>TRBJ2-5|TRBD1|NA|TRBV28
CASSPLPQGAGETQYF
TGTGCCAGCAGTCCGTTACCACAGGGGGCGGGAGAGACCCAGTACTTC
>TRBJ2-1|TRBD2|NA|TRBV19
CASSIGLAGPYNEQFF
TGTGCCAGTAGTATAGGACTAGCGGGACCCTACAATGAGCAGTTCTTC
>TRBJ1-2|TRBD1|NA|TRBV29-1
CSTGTGDGYGYTF
TGCAGCACCGGAACAGGGGACGGGTATGGCTACACCTTC
>TRBJ2-2|TRBD2|NA|TRBV7-3
CASSQNSGRGSGELFF
TGTGCCAGCAGCCAAAATAGCGGGAGAGGTTCCGGGGAGCTGTTTTTT
>TRBJ2-1|TRBD2|few|TRBV9
CASSVEGAGGSDEQFF
TGTGCCAGCAGCGTAGAAGGGGCGGGGGGGTCTGACGAGCAGTTCTTC
>TRBJ2-7|TRBD1|NA|TRBV28
CAWGDRDYEQYF
TGTGCCTGGGGGGACAGGGATTACGAGCAGTACTTC
>TRBJ1-2|NA|NA|TRBV18
CASSPLQGRSDGYTF
TGTGCCAGCTCACCCTTACAGGGTCGGAGCGATGGCTACACCTTC
>TRBJ2-2|NA|NA|TRBV2
CASSDRGTGTGELFF
TGTGCCAGCAGTGATCGCGGGACCGGGACCGGGGAGCTGTTTTTT
>TRBJ2-7|TRBD1|NA|TRBV6-1
CASSDGQGIYEQYF
TGTGCCAGCAGTGACGGACAGGGAATCTACGAGCAGTACTTC
>TRBJ2-1|TRBD1|NA|TRBV7-7
CASSLDRGTYNEQFF
TGTGCCAGCAGCTTAGACAGGGGTACCTACAATGAGCAGTTCTTC
>TRBJ2-3|NA|NA|TRBV30
CAWGRGSGGTDTQYF
TGTGCCTGGGGTCGGGGTAGTGGGGGGACAGATACGCAGTATTTT
>TRBJ1-6|TRBD1|NA|TRBV14
CASSRGGRGYNSPLHF
TGTGCCAGCAGCCGAGGGGGCAGGGGCTATAATTCACCCCTCCACTTT
>TRBJ2-7|TRBD2|NA|TRBV5-1
CASSGGGLAGGGHEQYF
TGCGCCAGCAGCGGGGGTGGACTAGCGGGTGGGGGCCACGAGCAGTACTTC
>TRBJ2-6|NA|NA|TRBV11-2
CASSSGDSGANVLTF
TGTGCCAGCAGTTCAGGGGATTCAGGGGCCAACGTCCTGACTTTC
>TRBJ2-2|TRBD2|NA|TRBV5-1
CASSPGGAGPGELFF
TGCGCCAGCAGTCCCGGGGGGGCCGGTCCCGGGGAGCTGTTTTTT
>TRBJ2-7|NA|few|TRBV7-3
CASSQEGGHREQYF
TGTGCCAGCAGTCAAGAGGGGGGGCACCGCGAGCAGTACTTC
>TRBJ1-3|TRBD1|NA|TRBV7-3
CASSGPGTEKENTIYF
TGTGCCAGCAGCGGCCCCGGGACAGAAAAAGAAAACACCATATATTTT
>TRBJ2-5|TRBD2|few|TRBV15
CATSMGLAERGETQYF
TGTGCCACCAGCATGGGACTAGCGGAAAGAGGGGAGACCCAGTACTTC
>TRBJ1-5|NA|NA|TRBV7-9
CSSSPSGLGNQPQHF
TGTTCCAGCAGCCCATCCGGACTGGGGAATCAGCCCCAGCATTTT
>TRBJ2-5|TRBD2|NA|TRBV10-3
CAISGSFAGTSGGDAETQYF
TGTGCCATCAGTGGTAGCTTCGCCGGGACTAGCGGGGGGGATGCGGAGACCCAGTACTTC
>TRBJ1-6|TRBD1|NA|TRBV27
CASSRPGQGDLKDLHF
TGTGCCAGCAGTCGTCCGGGACAGGGGGATCTAAAAGACCTCCACTTT
>TRBJ2-7|TRBD1|NA|TRBV6-6
CASSYATGQGPYEQYF
TGTGCCAGCAGTTACGCAACGGGACAGGGTCCCTACGAGCAGTACTTC
>TRBJ1-2|NA|NA|TRBV9
CASSVDGIIGYTF
TGTGCCAGCAGCGTAGACGGGATAATTGGCTACACCTTC
>TRBJ1-1|TRBD1|once|TRBV11-2
CASSPMEQGAVNTEAFF
TGTGCCAGCAGCCCAATGGAACAGGGGGCGGTGAACACTGAAGCTTTCTTT
>TRBJ1-6|NA|NA|TRBV2
CATKGEGAAMWSPLHF
TGTGCCACCAAAGGGGAAGGGGCCGCTATGTGGTCACCCCTCCACTTT
>TRBJ1-5|NA|once|TRBV19
CASNSQVINQPQHF
TGTGCCAGTAATTCACAGGTAATCAATCAGCCCCAGCATTTT
>TRBJ1-5|NA|NA|TRBV2
CASRDRHSNQPQHF
TGTGCCAGCAGGGACAGACATAGCAATCAGCCCCAGCATTTT
>TRBJ1-5|NA|NA|TRBV19
CASSAGGGERNQPQHF
TGTGCCAGTAGTGCCGGGGGAGGGGAGCGCAATCAGCCCCAGCATTTT
>TRBJ2-5|NA|NA|TRBV7-7
CASSFASGGYQETQYF
TGTGCCAGCAGCTTCGCATCTGGGGGGTACCAAGAGACCCAGTACTTC